The subject of this entry is one TCR beta chain. The table lists this clone with a count of one. Its cognate antigen has yet to be identified. Per-base qualities were not stored, and no clone one base away is much larger. This sample stems from a study of blood T cell repertoires in COVID-19 (dated by TCRdb to about 2020). Looking at the study overall: Collaborator samples came from the United States, Italy and Spain and covered acute and convalescent phases of COVID-19. The repertoires were released in a freely available public database meant as a resource for research on the immune response to SARS-CoV-2. Deeply sampled blood TCRbeta repertoires from subjects exposed to, actively infected with, or recovered from COVID-19 were included in the dataset. A de-identified subject ID, COVID-19 status, age in years and sex were almost always included in the sample metadata. The prospective study material was composed of cDNA or gDNA derived from T cells, B-cell-depleted T cells, or PBMCs. The samples were drawn from two sources: the first 160 participants of the ongoing ImmuneRACE study, and 1,254 subjects contributed by 6 global collaborators. HLA class I and class II types, where available, came from metadata supplied by the sample provider rather than from assay-based typing.

TCRbeta CDR3 regions were amplified from genomic DNA using the immunoSEQ Assay, a bias-controlled multiplex PCR. Under the source paper's analysis protocol: Within the assay, amplification of reference gene primers was used to estimate how many nucleated cells each sample contained. To quantify the absolute abundance of each unique TCRbeta CDR3 rearrangement, sequence reads were collapsed and filtered. For each sample, productive Simpson clonality was calculated as the square root of Simpson's diversity index over productive rearrangements. The immuneACCESS repertoire file appears here via TCRdb, limited to in-frame rearrangements. These files lack a portion of the clones; in checked studies, under half of the deficit traces to unresolved V genes, and the cause of the others is not known. Clone size and the V and J calls come from that table; the DNA yielded D and trimming. The sample table holds 53,000 or so clones, of which about 82% were seen once. 12% of the sample is taken by the ten largest.

Each collaborating institution followed its own protocols to collect whole blood in K2EDTA tubes. For TCRbeta analysis, collaborator samples were shipped as frozen whole blood, as isolated PBMCs, or as DNA extracted from either sample type. V and J are trimmed by 7 bases and 6 bases, and the gene matches miss 17 bases of the junction. Reading from cysteine to phenylalanine, the CDR3 counts 16 amino acids. Just the 48-base CDR3 DNA is kept, in frame starting at base 1. CDR1 and CDR2, looked up from the germline V gene, are MDHEN and SYDVKM. Overall study results and their limits: How much clinical and demographic metadata was included differed by source and by participant, and the metadata was provided uncurated.

The receptor comes from a man between 70 and 80 years old with active COVID-19. The sequenced material came from peripheral blood. Recombination connected TRBV28 to TRBJ2-5; the central 7 bases match TRBD2. At the DNA level, the sequence is TGTGCCAGCAACCTGAGGAGCGGGGACCCCGGAAAGACCCAGTACTTC. Translated, it gives CASNLRSGDPGKTQYF.